This TCR beta chain originates from a study of cytotoxic CD8 clonotypes in ibrutinib-treated CLL. Turning to the study itself: Partial responses numbered around 24 and complete responses 2; after a median about 6 years, about 15 stayed remitted and about twelve progressed. An average of 255,043 productive templates and tens of thousands of productive rearrangements was obtained per sample. Median treatment time before response sampling was about 12 months, range 6 to 36.

Whole-study results and caveats: T-cell clonality at baseline went above that of age-matched healthy donors and rose and fell with circulating CD8+ T-cell counts.

The V gene's germline CDR1 is SGHDT and CDR2 YYEEEE. The CDR3 is made up of 14 amino acids. Deletions cut 0 bases from V and 1 base from J, with 5 bases between. Only in-frame clones appear in the TCRdb table, and some are missing; sequencing was by immunoSEQ multiplex PCR. The sample contains some 140,000 clones, around 90% of which appear only once. With regard to this clone: Its cognate antigen is unknown. Other DNA sequences in the sample encode the same CDR3.

The specimen comprised PBMCs, sampled after 12 months of ibrutinib treatment. The receptor comes from a human donor with chronic lymphocytic leukemia. The chain joins TRBV5-6 to TRBJ1-5; no clear D gene. CDR3 bases: TGTGCCAGCAGCTTGGGCGGGAGCAATCAGCCCCAGCATTTT. Translating it yields CASSLGGSNQPQHF.